This T cell receptor (beta chain) derives from a study of cytomegalovirus exposure and HLA in healthy donors. Findings and caveats of the study: Associated with cytomegalovirus, according to the listing, were 150 to 200 TCR beta chains. There were several of the most significant clusters that appeared linked to common viral pathogens in a later analysis.

The primer mix had 60 Vbeta and 13 Jbeta primers. Method: immunoSEQ multiplex PCR; TCRdb's copy keeps in-frame clones and lacks some. Counted here are about 99,000 clones, approximately 80% occurring once; the ten biggest clones make up 1.5% to 2%. Worth noting for this clone: The antigen is undetermined.

The CDR3 runs 16 residues. Germline CDR1 and CDR2: MDHEN and SYDVKM. With V trimmed by 6 bases and J by 4 bases, 12 bases remained unmatched. The TCR sequence derives from a woman in her forties in good health and CMV-seronegative. The chain recombines TRBV28 with TRBJ2-1; TRBD2 matches at 7 bases. Material for sequencing was PBMCs. The CDR3 here is CASRSGTTWKYNEQFF. The CDR3 DNA sequence: TGTGCCAGCAGATCCGGGACTACTTGGAAGTACAATGAGCAGTTCTTC.